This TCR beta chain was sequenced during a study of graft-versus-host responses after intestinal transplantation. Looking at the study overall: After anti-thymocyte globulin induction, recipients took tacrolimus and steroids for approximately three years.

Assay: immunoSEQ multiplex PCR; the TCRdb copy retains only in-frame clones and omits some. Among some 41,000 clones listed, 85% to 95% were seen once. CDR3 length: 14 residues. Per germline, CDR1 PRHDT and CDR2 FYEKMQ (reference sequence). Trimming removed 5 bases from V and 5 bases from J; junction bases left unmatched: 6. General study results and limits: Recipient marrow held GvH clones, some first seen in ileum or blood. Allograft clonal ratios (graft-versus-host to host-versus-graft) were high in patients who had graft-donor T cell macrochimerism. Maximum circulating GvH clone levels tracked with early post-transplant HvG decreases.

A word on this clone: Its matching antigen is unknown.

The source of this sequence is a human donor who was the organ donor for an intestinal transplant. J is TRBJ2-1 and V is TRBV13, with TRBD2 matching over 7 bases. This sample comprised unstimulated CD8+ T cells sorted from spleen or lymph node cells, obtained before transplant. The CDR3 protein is CASSAGVRDNEQFF. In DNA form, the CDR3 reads TGTGCCAGCAGCGCGGGGGTTCGGGACAATGAGCAGTTCTTC. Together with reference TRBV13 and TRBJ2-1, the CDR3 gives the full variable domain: AAGVIQSPRHLIKEKRETATLKCYPIPRHDTVYWYQQGPGQDPQFLISFYEKMQSDKGSIPDRFSAQQFSDYHSELNMSSLELGDSALYFCASSAGVRDNEQFFGPGTRLTVL.